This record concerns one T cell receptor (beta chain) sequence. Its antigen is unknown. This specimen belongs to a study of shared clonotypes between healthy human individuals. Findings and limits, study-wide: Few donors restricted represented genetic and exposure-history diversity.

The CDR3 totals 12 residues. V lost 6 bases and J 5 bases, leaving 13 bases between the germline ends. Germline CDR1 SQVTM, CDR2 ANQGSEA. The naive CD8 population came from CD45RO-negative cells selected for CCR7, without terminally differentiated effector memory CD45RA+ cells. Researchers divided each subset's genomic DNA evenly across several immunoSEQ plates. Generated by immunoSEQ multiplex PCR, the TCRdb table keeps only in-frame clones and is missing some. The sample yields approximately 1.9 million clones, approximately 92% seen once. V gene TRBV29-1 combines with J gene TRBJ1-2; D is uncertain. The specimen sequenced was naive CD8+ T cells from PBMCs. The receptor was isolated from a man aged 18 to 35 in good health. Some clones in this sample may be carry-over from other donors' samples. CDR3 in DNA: TGCAGCGTCCCGACACTAGAGTATGGCTACACCTTC. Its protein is CSVPTLEYGYTF.